This T cell receptor (beta chain) stems from a study of blood T cells in healthy people across ages. Many counts were recorded for this clonotype. The antigen remains undetermined. The use of a sample-barcoded 5' primer and a J-beta primer mix characterized a second PCR of roughly 7 to 12 cycles. MiXCR, applied by TCRdb to the 5' RACE reads, yields one record per CDR3 protein. The table includes approximately 800,000 distinct CDR3 sequences, around 34% detected once. The germline CDR1 and CDR2 sequences are MNHEY and SVGAGI. The CDR3 is made up of 13 amino acids. Trimming shortened V by 0 bases and J by 9 bases, and 10 bases separated the two germline ends. Notes on the study in general: With unsorted PBMCs, a conclusive comparison of naive versus antigen-experienced cells was not possible. It was the long-lived donors that had more naive CD4+ cells and higher diversity than aged donors.

The TCR sequence derives from a man between 18 and 29 years old in good health. Specimen: blood. The chain has TRBV6-5 and TRBJ2-3; D is ambiguous. DNA of the CDR3: TGTGCCAGCAGTTACTCTGGGGATTCGACGCAGTATTTT. Its protein is CASSYSGDSTQYF.